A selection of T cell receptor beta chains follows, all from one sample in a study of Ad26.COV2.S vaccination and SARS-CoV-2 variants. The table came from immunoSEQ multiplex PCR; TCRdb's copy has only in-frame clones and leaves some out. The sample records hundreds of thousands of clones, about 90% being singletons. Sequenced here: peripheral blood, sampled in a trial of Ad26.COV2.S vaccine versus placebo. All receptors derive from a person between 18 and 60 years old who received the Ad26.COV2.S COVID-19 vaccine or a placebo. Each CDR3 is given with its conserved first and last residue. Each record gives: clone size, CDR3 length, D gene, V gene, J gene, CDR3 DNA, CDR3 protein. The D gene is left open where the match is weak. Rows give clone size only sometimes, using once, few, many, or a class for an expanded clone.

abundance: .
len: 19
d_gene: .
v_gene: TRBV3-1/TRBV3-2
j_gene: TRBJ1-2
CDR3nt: TGTGCCAGCAGCCAATCTCCCTTACTCGAACAGGAAAGGCCGGCTGGCTACACCTTC
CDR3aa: CASSQSPLLEQERPAGYTF

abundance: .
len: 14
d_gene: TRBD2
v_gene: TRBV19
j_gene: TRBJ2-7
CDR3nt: TGTGCCAGTACCTCAGCGGGGGCCGGTCGCGAGCAGTACTTC
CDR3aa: CASTSAGAGREQYF

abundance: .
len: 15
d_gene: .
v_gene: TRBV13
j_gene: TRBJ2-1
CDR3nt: TGTGCCAGCAGCTTAGGCGGGATTTTCTACAATGAGCAGTTCTTC
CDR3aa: CASSLGGIFYNEQFF

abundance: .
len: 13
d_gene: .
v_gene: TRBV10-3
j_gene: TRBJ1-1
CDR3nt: TGTGCCATCGACGAGGAAGGCGGCACTGAAGCTTTCTTT
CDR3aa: CAIDEEGGTEAFF

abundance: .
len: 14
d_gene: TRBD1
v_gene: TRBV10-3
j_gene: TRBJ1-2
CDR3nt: TGTGCCATCAGGGGAGGACAGGGGGTTTATGGCTACACCTTC
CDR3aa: CAIRGGQGVYGYTF

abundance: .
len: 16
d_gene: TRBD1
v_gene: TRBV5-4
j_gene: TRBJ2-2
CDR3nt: TGTGCCAGCAGCTTGGGGCAGGGGGCGGACACCGGGGAGCTGTTTTTT
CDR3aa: CASSLGQGADTGELFF

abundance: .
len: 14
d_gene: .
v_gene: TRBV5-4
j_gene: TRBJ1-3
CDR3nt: TGTGCCAGCAGCTTCGGGACACCTGGAAACACCATATATTTT
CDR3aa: CASSFGTPGNTIYF

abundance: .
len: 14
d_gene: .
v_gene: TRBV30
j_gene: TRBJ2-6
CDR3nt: TGTGCCTGGAGTCGGCAGGCTGGGGCCAACGTCCTGACTTTC
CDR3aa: CAWSRQAGANVLTF

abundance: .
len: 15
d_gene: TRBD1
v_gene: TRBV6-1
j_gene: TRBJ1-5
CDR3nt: TGTGCCAGCAGTGAAGGGGGACAGGGTCACCAGCCCCAGCATTTT
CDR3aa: CASSEGGQGHQPQHF

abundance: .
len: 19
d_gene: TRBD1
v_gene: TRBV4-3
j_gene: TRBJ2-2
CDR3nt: TGCGCCAGCAGCCAAGAAGGAACGGCCAGGGGGCTTGGCACCGGGGAGCTGTTTTTT
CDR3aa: CASSQEGTARGLGTGELFF

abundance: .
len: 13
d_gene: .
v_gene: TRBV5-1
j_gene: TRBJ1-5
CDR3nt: TGCGCCAGCAGGGAGGAGAACAATCAGCCCCAGCATTTT
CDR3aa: CASREENNQPQHF

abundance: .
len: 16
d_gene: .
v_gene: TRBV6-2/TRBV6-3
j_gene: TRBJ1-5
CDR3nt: TGTGCCAGCAGTTACGATGCAGGGCACGGCAATCAGCCCCAGCATTTT
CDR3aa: CASSYDAGHGNQPQHF

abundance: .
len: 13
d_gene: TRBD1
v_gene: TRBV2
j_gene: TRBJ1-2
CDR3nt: TGTGCCAGCAACCCGTGGACAGGAGATGGCTACACCTTC
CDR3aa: CASNPWTGDGYTF

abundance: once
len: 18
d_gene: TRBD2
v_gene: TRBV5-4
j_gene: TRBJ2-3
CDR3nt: TGTGCCAGCAGCTCCCCCCCGGGGGGTAGCGGGAGAACAGATACGCAGTATTTT
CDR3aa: CASSSPPGGSGRTDTQYF

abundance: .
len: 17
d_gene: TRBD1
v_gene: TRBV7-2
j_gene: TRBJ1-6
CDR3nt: TGTGCCAGCAGCTTAGTGTTCAGACAGGGCTTGAATTCACCCCTCCACTTT
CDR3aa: CASSLVFRQGLNSPLHF

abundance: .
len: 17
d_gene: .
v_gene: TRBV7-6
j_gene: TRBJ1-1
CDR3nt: TGTGCCAGCAGCTTAAGGGTTCGCGGGTCAGACGACACTGAAGCTTTCTTT
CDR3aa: CASSLRVRGSDDTEAFF

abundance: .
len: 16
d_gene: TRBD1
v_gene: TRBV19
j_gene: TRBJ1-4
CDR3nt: TGTGCCAGTAGTATGAAACCCTGGGACAGGCGAGAAAAACTGTTTTTT
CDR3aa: CASSMKPWDRREKLFF

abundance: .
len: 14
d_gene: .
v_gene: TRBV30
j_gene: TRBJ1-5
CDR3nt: TGTGCCTGGAGTGTACGAGGGGGGAGCCAGCCCCAGCATTTT
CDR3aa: CAWSVRGGSQPQHF

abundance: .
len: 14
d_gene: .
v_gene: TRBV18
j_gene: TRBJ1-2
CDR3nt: TGTGCCAGCTCACCACAGGGGATCAACTATGGCTACACCTTC
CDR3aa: CASSPQGINYGYTF

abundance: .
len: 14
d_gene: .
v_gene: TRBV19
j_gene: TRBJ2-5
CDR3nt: TGTGCCAGTAGTTTTGGTCGAAGACAAGAGACCCAGTACTTC
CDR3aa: CASSFGRRQETQYF

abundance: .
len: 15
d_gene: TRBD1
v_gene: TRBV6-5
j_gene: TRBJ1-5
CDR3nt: TGTGCCAGCACCAGGGGGCAGGGAAGCAATCAGCCCCAGCATTTT
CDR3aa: CASTRGQGSNQPQHF

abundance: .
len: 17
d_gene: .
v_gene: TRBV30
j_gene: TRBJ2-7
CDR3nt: TGTGCCTGGACCAGACGGTCCAATAGGGAAGATCTAGGGGAGCAGTACTTC
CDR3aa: CAWTRRSNREDLGEQYF

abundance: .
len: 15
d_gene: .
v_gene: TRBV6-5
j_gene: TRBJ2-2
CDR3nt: TGTGCCAGCAGTCGGTCGAGTGCGAACACCGGGGAGCTGTTTTTT
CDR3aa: CASSRSSANTGELFF

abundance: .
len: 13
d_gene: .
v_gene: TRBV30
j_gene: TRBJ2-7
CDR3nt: TGTGCCTGGATCGGCGGGGCCTCCTACGAGCAGTACTTC
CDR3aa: CAWIGGASYEQYF

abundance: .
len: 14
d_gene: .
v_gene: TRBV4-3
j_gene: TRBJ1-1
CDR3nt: TGCGCCAGCAGCCAATTCCCAGGGGTCACTGAAGCTTTCTTT
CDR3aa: CASSQFPGVTEAFF

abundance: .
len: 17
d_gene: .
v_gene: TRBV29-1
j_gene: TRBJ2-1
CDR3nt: TGCAGCGTTGATTCCCCTTGGGGTCGGGGAATCGACAATGAGCAGTTCTTC
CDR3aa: CSVDSPWGRGIDNEQFF

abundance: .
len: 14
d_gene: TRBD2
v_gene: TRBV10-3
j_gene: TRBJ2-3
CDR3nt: TGTGCCATCGGGGCGGGAGCTTTCACAGATACGCAGTATTTT
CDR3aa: CAIGAGAFTDTQYF

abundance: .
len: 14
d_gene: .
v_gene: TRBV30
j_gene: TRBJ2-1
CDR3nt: TGTGCCTGGAGTGTACCCAGGGCCTACAATGAGCAGTTCTTC
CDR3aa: CAWSVPRAYNEQFF

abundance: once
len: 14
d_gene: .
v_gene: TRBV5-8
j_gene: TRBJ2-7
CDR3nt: TGTGCCAGCAGCTTAGGGCCGAGCTCCTACGAGCAGTACTTC
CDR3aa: CASSLGPSSYEQYF

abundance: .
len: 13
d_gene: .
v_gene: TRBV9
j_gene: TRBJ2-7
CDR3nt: TGTGCCAGCCGGGACCACTTCTCCTACGAGCAGTACTTC
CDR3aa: CASRDHFSYEQYF

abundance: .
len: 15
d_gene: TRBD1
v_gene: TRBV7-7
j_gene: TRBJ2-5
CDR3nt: TGTGCCAGCAGCCCGGGACAGGAGGGCCAAGAGACCCAGTACTTC
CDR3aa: CASSPGQEGQETQYF

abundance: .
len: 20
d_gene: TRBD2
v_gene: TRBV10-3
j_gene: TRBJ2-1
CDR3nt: TGTGCCATCAGTGAGGCCTCCGGGACTAGCGGGGGAAGAAACTACAATGAGCAGTTCTTC
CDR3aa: CAISEASGTSGGRNYNEQFF

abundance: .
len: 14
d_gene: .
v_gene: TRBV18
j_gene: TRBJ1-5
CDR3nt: TGTGCCAGCTCACCGGGGAGGGGCGGGGAGCCCCAGCATTTT
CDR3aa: CASSPGRGGEPQHF